This TCR beta chain was captured in a study of T-cell reconstitution after alpha-beta-depleted transplantation in children (dated by TCRdb to 2016 to 2017). Turning to the overall study: Using TCR repertoire profiling, the study followed T-cell immune reconstitution in a quantitative way in children after TCRalphabeta/CD19-depleted allogeneic hematopoietic cell transplantation.

Library preparation was by PCR. Sequenced using an Illumina HiSeq 2500. To normalize quantification of the TCRbeta repertoire, the TCR libraries were built with molecular barcoding that relied on unique molecular identifiers. The public reads were reprocessed in TCRdb via fastp at Q25 and MiXCR, keeping in-frame beta chains. Each CDR3 protein gets just one entry, which takes the most common genes and DNA from the rows behind it. Across this sample there are around 380,000 distinct CDR3 sequences, with about 11% seen only once. Of the sample, about 5% falls within the top ten clones. About this clonotype: There is no known antigen for this receptor. Nothing much larger sits one base from this clone, and base qualities are not available.

Trimming takes 3 bases off V and 13 bases off J; junction bases not matched to a gene: 13. The CDR3 has 14 amino acids, counting the end cysteine and phenylalanine. Just the 42-base CDR3 DNA is kept, in frame starting at base 1. From the germline V gene (reference sequence), CDR1 is DFQATT and CDR2 is SNEGSKA. The sequence is built from TRBV20-1 and TRBJ2-1; TRBD2 lines up with 9 middle nucleotides. This receptor was obtained from a human donor who donated a stem cell graft to a child with acute myeloid leukemia. Sequencing was performed on PBMCs from the stem cell graft donor, taken from the stem cell graft. The CDR3 here reads CSASPRGRAGDQFF. The base sequence is TGCAGTGCTAGCCCCCGCGGGAGGGCCGGAGACCAGTTCTTC.